The 27 T cell receptor beta chains in this list originate from one sample, sequenced in a study of CD8 T cells in ankylosing spondylitis. MiXCR was run by TCRdb on the 5' RACE reads, yielding one entry per CDR3 protein. This table has 250,000 to 350,000 distinct CDR3 sequences, around 20% appearing once. The sequenced sample consisted of blood, either unsorted or a sorted T cell fraction (not recorded which). The receptors originated from a male donor with ankylosing spondylitis or in good health (not recorded which).

This clonotype was seen once. The chain employs TRBV24-1 and TRBJ2-1, with 8 bases fitting TRBD2. CDR3 size: 16 residues. J lost 7 bases, V lost 4 bases, and 11 bases had no gene match. Germline CDR1 and CDR2: KGHDR and SFDVKD. The CDR3 is CATSDPTSGSINEQFF. CDR3 bases: TGTGCCACCAGTGACCCCACGAGCGGGAGTATTAATGAGCAGTTCTTC.

The gene calls are TRBV5-4 and TRBJ1-2; unclear D gene. Deletions cut 4 bases from V and 0 bases from J, with 10 bases between. The CDR3 is 14 amino acids. The germline CDR1 and CDR2 sequences are SGHNT and YYREEE (reference sequence). The CDR3 protein is CASSPDSTNYGYTF. Here the CDR3 DNA reads TGTGCCAGCAGCCCGGATAGCACTAACTATGGCTACACCTTC.

This clonotype was found a few times. The chain recombines TRBV2 with TRBJ2-5; no reliable D call. V was clipped by 4 bases and J by 1 base, with 7 bases between them. Germline V lookup: CDR1 SNHLY, CDR2 FYNNEI. The CDR3 spans 13 residues. CDR3 residues: CASSVNLQETQYF. The CDR3 coding sequence is TGTGCCAGCAGTGTTAACCTCCAAGAGACCCAGTACTTC.

This clonotype was seen more than once but under ten times. V is TRBV15 and J is TRBJ2-1; tentatively, D is TRBD1 or TRBD2 (5 bases each). The CDR3 sequence is 15 residues long. The germline V gene has CDR1 LNHNV and CDR2 YYDKDF (reference sequence). V lost 7 bases, J lost 0 bases, and 13 bases lay in between. CDR3 protein: CATIEGSNSYNEQFF. The CDR3 region has the DNA TGTGCCACCATAGAGGGGTCCAACTCCTACAATGAGCAGTTCTTC.

This clonotype was recorded a few times. The chain combines TRBV7-2 with TRBJ2-5, with 7 bases matching TRBD1. The germline CDR1 and CDR2 sequences are SGHTA and FQGNSA. The CDR3 loop spans 14 amino acids. V shed 4 bases, J shed 2 bases, and the junction held 4 bases outside the gene matches. CDR3 sequence (DNA): TGTGCCAGCAGCTCGGGACAGATTCAAGAGACCCAGTACTTC. This sequence encodes CASSSGQIQETQYF.

This clonotype was detected ten times or more. V usage is TRBV6-1 and J usage is TRBJ2-3; D ambiguous. CDR1 is MNHNS, CDR2 SASEGT, per germline. Trimming shortened V by 7 bases and J by 4 bases, and 9 bases separated the two germline ends. The CDR3 runs to 12 residues. In DNA form, the CDR3 reads TGTGCCAGCAAAAGTCTCTCAGATACGCAGTATTTT. Amino acids: CASKSLSDTQYF.

This clonotype has a count of ten or more. The J gene is TRBJ1-5, the V gene TRBV12-3 or TRBV12-4; possibly TRBD1 for D (5 bases). With 0 bases removed from V and 7 bases from J, the gap between germline ends came to 7 bases. CDR3 length: 13 amino acids. The DNA for the CDR3 is TGTGCCAGCAGTTTAGCAAGGGACCAGCCCCAGCATTTT. Protein: CASSLARDQPQHF.

This chain uses TRBV11-2 with TRBJ1-6; D is possibly TRBD1 (6 bases). CDR1 and CDR2 from the germline V gene are SGHAT and FQNNGV. Deletions cut 0 bases from V and 9 bases from J, with 9 bases between. This CDR3 region has 14 residues. Here the CDR3 reads CASSLEAGASPLHF. In DNA, the CDR3 is TGTGCCAGCAGCTTAGAGGCAGGGGCTTCACCCCTCCACTTT. The whole variable domain, remainder taken from reference TRBV11-2 and TRBJ1-6, is EAGVAQSPRYKIIEKRQSVAFWCNPISGHATLYWYQQILGQGPKLLIQFQNNGVVDDSQLPKDRFSAERLKGVDSTLKIQPAKLEDSAVYLCASSLEAGASPLHFGNGTRLTVT.

This clonotype was seen a handful of times. The chain recombines TRBV28 with TRBJ2-1, with 11 bases matching TRBD2. Per germline, CDR1 MDHEN and CDR2 SYDVKM. Losses at the gene ends were 1 base for V and 2 bases for J; bases not matched to a gene: 4. The CDR3 is 17 residues long. The CDR3 loop is CASSLYPGLAAYNEQFF. The CDR3 coding sequence is TGTGCCAGCAGTTTATACCCGGGACTAGCGGCCTACAATGAGCAGTTCTTC.

This rearrangement joins TRBV3-1 to TRBJ2-3, with 15 bases lining up with TRBD2. Germline V gene sequence: CDR1 LGHDT, CDR2 YNNKEL (reference sequence). Germline trimming cut 4 bases from V and 2 bases from J; bases unmatched to any gene: 4. CDR3 length: 17 amino acids. The CDR3 is CASSLWTSGGVTDTQYF. CDR3 nucleotide sequence: TGTGCCAGCAGCCTATGGACTAGCGGGGGGGTCACAGATACGCAGTATTTT.

The rearrangement uses TRBV10-3 and TRBJ2-7; 12 bases agree with TRBD1. V was clipped by 11 bases and J by 6 bases; unmatched bases: 5. The CDR3 consists of 12 residues. Germline V gene sequence: CDR1 ENHRY, CDR2 SYGVKD. CDR3 bases: TGTGCCGTAGGGACAGGGGGCTTCGAGCAGTACGTC. Residues: CAVGTGGFEQYV.

This chain connects TRBV28 to TRBJ2-3; possibly TRBD2 for D (6 bases). CDR1 and CDR2 from the germline V gene are MDHEN and SYDVKM. V lost 6 bases and J lost 9, with 13 bases in between. The CDR3 is 12 residues long. CDR3 amino acids: CASRARGSTQYF. In DNA, the CDR3 is TGTGCCAGCAGGGCCCGGGGGAGCACGCAGTATTTT.

The chain combines TRBV7-2 with TRBJ2-5, with TRBD2 as a possible D gene (7 bases). V shed 1 base and J shed 2 bases, with 11 bases lying between them. This CDR3 region has 15 residues. From germline, CDR1 is SGHTA and CDR2 FQGNSA. CDR3 sequence reads: CASSLEGGAQETQYF. The CDR3 nucleotides read TGTGCCAGCAGCTTAGAAGGGGGGGCACAAGAGACCCAGTACTTC.

The rearrangement uses TRBV7-2 and TRBJ2-1; a possible D gene is TRBD2 (5 bases). The CDR3 covers 14 residues. V lost 3 bases to trimming and J lost 6 bases, with 12 bases between them. CDR1 SGHTA and CDR2 FQGNSA come from the germline V gene. The CDR3 is CASSFAHLANEQFF. In nucleotides, the CDR3 is TGTGCCAGCAGCTTCGCTCATCTAGCCAATGAGCAGTTCTTC.

This clonotype occurred a few times. The chain employs TRBV19 and TRBJ1-1, with D perhaps matching TRBD1 (6 bases). The CDR3 contains 15 residues. CDR1 and CDR2 (germline): LNHDA, SQIVND (reference sequence). V was trimmed by 7 bases and J by 1 base, leaving 16 bases between them. The CDR3 nucleotides are TGTGCCAGTACCACGGCAGGGGAATGGAACACTGAAGCTTTCTTT. This codes for CASTTAGEWNTEAFF.

This clonotype was detected ten times or more. The chain recombines TRBV28 with TRBJ2-3, with D maybe TRBD2 (5 bases). CDR3 length: 12 residues. V was pared by 7 bases and J by 1 base, with 6 bases between. Per germline, CDR1 MDHEN and CDR2 SYDVKM. CDR3 bases: TGTGCCAGCACCGGGGGCACAGATACGCAGTATTTT. It encodes CASTGGTDTQYF.

This rearrangement joins TRBV5-1 to TRBJ2-7; 7 bases map to TRBD2. This CDR3 region has 17 residues. The germline V gene encodes CDR1 SGHRS and CDR2 YFSETQ. Trimming at V came to 1 base and at J to 2 bases, leaving 12 bases not matched to a gene. The CDR3 protein is CASSLSGGLRTPYEQYV. CDR3 nucleotide sequence: TGCGCCAGCAGCTTGTCGGGAGGCCTCCGCACTCCCTACGAGCAGTACGTC.

The rearrangement joins TRBV2 to TRBJ1-6, with 11 bases lining up with TRBD1. This CDR3 comprises 12 residues. Trimming took 10 bases from V and 12 from J; bases not matched to a gene: 5. Germline lookup yields CDR1 SNHLY and CDR2 FYNNEI. The chain's CDR3 is CATWDRGRPLHF. The CDR3 DNA is TGTGCCACCTGGGACAGGGGGAGACCCCTCCACTTT.

The V and J genes are TRBV24-1 and TRBJ2-3, with D possibly being TRBD1 (6 bases). V lost 2 bases and J lost 6, with 14 bases in between. This CDR3 has 15 residues. Germline V CDR1 and CDR2: KGHDR, SFDVKD. The CDR3 sequence is CATSDSQGSGDTQYF. CDR3 DNA sequence: TGTGCCACCAGTGATTCACAGGGTTCAGGGGATACGCAGTATTTT.

This clonotype was picked up a small number of times. The V call is TRBV6-6, the J call TRBJ1-5, with D perhaps TRBD1 (5 bases). The ends were cut back, 4 bases at V and 7 bases at J, with 11 bases in the middle. This CDR3 has 13 residues. Germline lookup yields CDR1 MNHNY and CDR2 SVGAGI (reference sequence). This CDR3 reads CASSSSGSQPQHF. The CDR3 nucleotides read TGTGCCAGCAGTTCCTCAGGGTCCCAGCCCCAGCATTTT.

The chain couples TRBV6-5 to TRBJ1-6; no reliable D call. CDR1 is MNHEY and CDR2 is SVGAGI in the germline V gene. Trimming stripped 0 bases from V and 6 bases from J, with 6 bases between. There are 14 residues in the CDR3. CDR3 protein: CASSYSGSNSPLHF. In nucleotides, the CDR3 is TGTGCCAGCAGTTACTCAGGATCTAATTCACCCCTCCACTTT.

This rearrangement joins TRBV11-2 to TRBJ2-1, with D maybe TRBD1 (6 bases). The germline CDR1 and CDR2 sequences are SGHAT and FQNNGV. The CDR3 loop spans 14 amino acids. V lost 5 bases and J lost 5, with 13 bases in between. CDR3: CASSPSGQHNEQFF. DNA of the CDR3: TGTGCCAGCAGCCCATCTGGACAGCACAATGAGCAGTTCTTC.

This sequence joins TRBV5-1 and TRBJ1-4; tentative D call: TRBD1 (5 bases). Germline V gene data show CDR1 as SGHRS and CDR2 as YFSETQ. V was pared by 3 bases and J by 0 bases, with 9 bases between. CDR3 length equals 15 residues. CDR3 coding DNA: TGCGCCAGCAGCTCCGCAGGGACAACTAATGAAAAACTGTTTTTT. It encodes CASSSAGTTNEKLFF.

This clonotype was found a few times. V and J are TRBV27 and TRBJ2-3; D ambiguous. The CDR3 is 13 amino acids. Germline V gene data show CDR1 as MNHEY and CDR2 as SMNVEV (reference sequence). V was cut by 2 bases and J by 3 bases, with 6 bases left in between. In DNA, the CDR3 is TGTGCCAGCAGTTTACGTTGGACAGATACGCAGTATTTT. Its translation is CASSLRWTDTQYF.

The chain employs TRBV20-1 and TRBJ1-5; no reliable D call. The V end lost 7 bases, the J end lost 0 bases, and 10 bases lay between the germline ends. CDR3 length equals 13 residues. Germline V gene data show CDR1 as DFQATT and CDR2 as SNEGSKA (reference sequence). The chain's CDR3 is CSVRTLSNQPQHF. The CDR3 coding sequence is TGCAGTGTTCGGACCCTTAGCAATCAGCCCCAGCATTTT.

V is TRBV18 and J is TRBJ1-2, with no clear D. The germline CDR1 and CDR2 sequences are KGHSH and LQKENI. The V and J ends lost 2 bases and 8 bases respectively, with 9 bases between them. This CDR3 region has 12 residues. CDR3 loop: CASSPGKEGYTF. The CDR3 nucleotides are TGTGCCAGCTCACCAGGAAAGGAAGGCTACACCTTC.

As for this clonotype: A read error may produce the germline difference seen at one junction end. V and J are TRBV5-1 and TRBJ2-1, with D perhaps TRBD2 (5 bases). CDR1 and CDR2 from the germline V gene are SGHRS and YFSETQ. The CDR3 runs 16 residues. CDR3 coding DNA: TGCGCCAGCAGCTTGTCCGCGGACTTAGCAGGTCGTGAGCAGCTCTTC. Protein: CASSLSADLAGREQLF.